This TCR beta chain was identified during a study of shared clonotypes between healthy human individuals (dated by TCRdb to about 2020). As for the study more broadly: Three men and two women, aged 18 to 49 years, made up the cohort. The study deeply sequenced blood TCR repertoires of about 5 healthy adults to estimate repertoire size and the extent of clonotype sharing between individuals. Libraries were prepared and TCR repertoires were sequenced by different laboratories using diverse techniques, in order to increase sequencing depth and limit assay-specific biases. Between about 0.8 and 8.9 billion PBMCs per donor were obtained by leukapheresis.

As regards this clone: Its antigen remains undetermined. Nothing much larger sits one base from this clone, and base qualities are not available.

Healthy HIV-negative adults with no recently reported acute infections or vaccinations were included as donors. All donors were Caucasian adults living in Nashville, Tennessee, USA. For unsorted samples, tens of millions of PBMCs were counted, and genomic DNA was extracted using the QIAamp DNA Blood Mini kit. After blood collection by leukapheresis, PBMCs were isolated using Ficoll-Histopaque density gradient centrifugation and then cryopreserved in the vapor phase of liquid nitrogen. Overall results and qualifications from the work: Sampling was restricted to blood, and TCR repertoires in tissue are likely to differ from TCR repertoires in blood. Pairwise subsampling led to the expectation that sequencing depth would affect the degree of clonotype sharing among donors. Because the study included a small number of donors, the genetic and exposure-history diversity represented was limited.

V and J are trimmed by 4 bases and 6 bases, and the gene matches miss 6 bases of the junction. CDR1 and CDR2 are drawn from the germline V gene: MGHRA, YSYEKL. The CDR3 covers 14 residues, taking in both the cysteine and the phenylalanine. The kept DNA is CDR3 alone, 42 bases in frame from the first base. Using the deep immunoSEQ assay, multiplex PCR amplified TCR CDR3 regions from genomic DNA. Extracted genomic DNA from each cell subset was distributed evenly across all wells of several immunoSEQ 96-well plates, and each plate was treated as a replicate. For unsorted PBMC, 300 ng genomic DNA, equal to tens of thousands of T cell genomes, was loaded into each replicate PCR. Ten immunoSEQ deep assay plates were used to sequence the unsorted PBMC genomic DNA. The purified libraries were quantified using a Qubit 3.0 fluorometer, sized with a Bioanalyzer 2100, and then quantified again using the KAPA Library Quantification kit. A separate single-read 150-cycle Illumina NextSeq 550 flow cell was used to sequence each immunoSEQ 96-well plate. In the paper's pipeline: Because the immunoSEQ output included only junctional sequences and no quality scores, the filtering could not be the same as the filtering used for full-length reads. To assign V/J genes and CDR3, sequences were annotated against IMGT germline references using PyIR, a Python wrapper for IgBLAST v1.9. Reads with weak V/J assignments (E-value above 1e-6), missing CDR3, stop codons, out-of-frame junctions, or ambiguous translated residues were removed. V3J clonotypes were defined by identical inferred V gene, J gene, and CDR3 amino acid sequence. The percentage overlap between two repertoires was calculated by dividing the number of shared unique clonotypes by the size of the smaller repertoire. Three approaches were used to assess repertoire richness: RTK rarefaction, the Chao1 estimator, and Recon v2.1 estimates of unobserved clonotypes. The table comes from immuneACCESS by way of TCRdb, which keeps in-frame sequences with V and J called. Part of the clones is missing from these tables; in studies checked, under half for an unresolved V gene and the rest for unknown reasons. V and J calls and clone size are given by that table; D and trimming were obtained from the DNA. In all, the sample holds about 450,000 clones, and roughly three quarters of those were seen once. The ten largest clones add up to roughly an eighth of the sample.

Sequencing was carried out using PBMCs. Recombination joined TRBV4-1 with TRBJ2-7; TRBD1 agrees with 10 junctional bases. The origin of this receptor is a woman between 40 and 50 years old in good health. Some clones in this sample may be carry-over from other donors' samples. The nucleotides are TGCGCCAGCAGCCGCCCGGGACAGGGGAGCGAGCAGTACTTC. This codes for CASSRPGQGSEQYF.